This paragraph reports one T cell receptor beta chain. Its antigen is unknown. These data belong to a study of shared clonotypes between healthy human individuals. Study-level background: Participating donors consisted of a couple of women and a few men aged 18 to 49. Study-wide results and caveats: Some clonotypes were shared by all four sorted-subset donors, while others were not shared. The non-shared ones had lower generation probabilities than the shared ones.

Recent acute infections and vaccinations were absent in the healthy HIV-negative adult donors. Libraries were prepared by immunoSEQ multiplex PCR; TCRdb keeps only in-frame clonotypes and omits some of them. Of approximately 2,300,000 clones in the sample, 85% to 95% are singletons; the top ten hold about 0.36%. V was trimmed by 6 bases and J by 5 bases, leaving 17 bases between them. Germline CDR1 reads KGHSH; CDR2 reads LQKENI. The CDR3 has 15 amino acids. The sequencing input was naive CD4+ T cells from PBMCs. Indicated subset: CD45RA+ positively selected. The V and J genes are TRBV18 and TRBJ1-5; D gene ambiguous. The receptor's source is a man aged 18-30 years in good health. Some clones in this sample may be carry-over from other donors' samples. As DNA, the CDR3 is TGTGCCAGCTCTCCAATGATGAGTACCGATCAGCCCCAGCATTTT. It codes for CASSPMMSTDQPQHF. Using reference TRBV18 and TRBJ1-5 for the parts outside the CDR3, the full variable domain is NAGVMQNPRHLVRRRGQEARLRCSPMKGHSHVYWYRQLPEEGLKFMVYLQKENIIDESGMPKERFSAEFPKEGPSILRIQQVVRGDSAAYFCASSPMMSTDQPQHFGDGTRLSIL.